A single sample is the source of the 9 T cell receptor beta chains below, sequenced in a study of blood T cell repertoires in COVID-19. Data came from immunoSEQ multiplex PCR; TCRdb stores just in-frame clones and leaves some out. The sample has 200,000 to 250,000 clones, 70% to 85% seen once. The source material was PBMCs or T cells enriched from blood (not recorded which). Receptors were obtained from an older woman who had recovered from COVID-19.

With regard to this clone: Other DNA variants within this sample encode the same CDR3. V gene TRBV18 combines with J gene TRBJ1-1, with 10 positions matching TRBD1. The germline V gene has CDR1 KGHSH and CDR2 LQKENI. V dropped 1 base and J dropped 2; count of bases not matched to a gene: 1. This CDR3 spans 15 amino acids. Here the CDR3 reads CASSPRQGANTEAFF. The CDR3 DNA follows: TGTGCCAGCTCACCACGACAGGGGGCAAACACTGAAGCTTTCTTT.

This chain connects TRBV5-1 to TRBJ1-1, with D possibly being TRBD1 (5 bases). The CDR3 sequence is 14 residues long. The germline V gene encodes CDR1 SGHRS and CDR2 YFSETQ. V was trimmed by 1 base and J by 2 bases, leaving 9 bases between them. The CDR3 sequence is CASSLLTANTEAFF. For the CDR3, the DNA is TGCGCCAGCAGCTTGTTGACAGCCAACACTGAAGCTTTCTTT.

V is TRBV10-3 and J is TRBJ2-1; TRBD2 matches 7 bases. CDR1 is ENHRY, CDR2 SYGVKD, per germline. The V segment lost 9 bases and the J segment 2 bases; nucleotides outside the gene matches: 7. The CDR3 loop spans 14 amino acids. Written as DNA, the CDR3 is TGTGCCATAAATACCGGGACTACCTACAATGAGCAGTTCTTC. Translation: CAINTGTTYNEQFF.

The CDR3 bases are TGCAGCGTTGAAGATGGGCGGGGGGCCCCAGATACGCAGTATTTT. It yields the protein CSVEDGRGAPDTQYF. The genes are TRBV29-1 and TRBJ2-3, with 8 bases that match TRBD2. V shed 0 bases, J shed 4 bases, and the junction held 6 bases outside the gene matches. Germline lookup yields CDR1 SQVTM and CDR2 ANQGSEA. The CDR3 covers 15 residues.

There are a few counts of this clone. For the CDR3, the DNA is TGTGCCAGCAGCCCCGAGGACAGAAACTCTGGAAACACCATATATTTT. This sequence encodes CASSPEDRNSGNTIYF. The V call is TRBV9, the J call TRBJ1-3, with D perhaps matching TRBD1 (6 bases). The V gene lost 4 bases and the J gene lost 0 bases, with 14 bases spanning the gap. CDR3 length: 16 amino acids. CDR1 is SGDLS and CDR2 is YYNGEE in the germline V gene.

V gene TRBV30 combines with J gene TRBJ1-3; D uncertain. Trimming took off 1 base at V and 1 base at J, with 5 bases between the two ends. The CDR3 runs 13 residues. Germline V gene data show CDR1 as GTSNPN and CDR2 as SVGIG (reference sequence). CDR3 sequence (DNA): TGTGCCTGGAGTGACGGTTCTGGAAACACCATATATTTT. It yields the protein CAWSDGSGNTIYF.

This sequence joins TRBV20-1 and TRBJ2-7, with D maybe TRBD2 (5 bases). CDR3 length: 11 amino acids. Germline V gene sequence: CDR1 DFQATT, CDR2 SNEGSKA (reference sequence). V was cut by 4 bases and J by 5 bases, with 9 bases left in between. The CDR3 nucleotides read TGCAGTGCTAACGGGGTAAACGAGCAGTACTTC. Protein product: CSANGVNEQYF.

The gene calls are TRBV19 and TRBJ2-5, with a possible D match to TRBD1 (5 bases). The CDR3 length is 13 residues. The germline V gene encodes CDR1 LNHDA and CDR2 SQIVND (reference sequence). Trimming removed 5 bases at V and 1 base at J, with 8 bases between. CDR3 coding DNA: TGTGCCAGTAGTGTGGACACCCAAGAGACCCAGTACTTC. The encoded protein is CASSVDTQETQYF.

The V and J genes are TRBV13 and TRBJ1-1; the match to TRBD1 covers 7 bases. Germline V gene sequence: CDR1 PRHDT, CDR2 FYEKMQ (reference sequence). There are 15 residues in the CDR3. The J segment lost 7 bases and the V segment lost 2 bases, leaving 10 bases of the junction unmatched. The CDR3 here is CASSLIGQANGEAFF. The CDR3 DNA follows: TGTGCCAGCAGCTTAATTGGACAGGCGAACGGTGAAGCTTTCTTT.